The rows below give T cell receptor beta chains drawn from one sample of a study of cytomegalovirus exposure and HLA in healthy donors. Profiled with immunoSEQ multiplex PCR; TCRdb holds only in-frame clones, not every one. The sample has under 200,000 clones, approximately 79% seen once. Sequencing was performed on PBMCs. These receptor sequences come from a man in his sixties in good health and CMV-seronegative. CDR3s include the opening cysteine and the closing phenylalanine or tryptophan. D genes are given only for firm matches. Only part of the rows carry a size: once, few, many, or a class if the clone is expanded.

d_gene: TRBD1
v_gene: TRBV19
abundance: NA
j_gene: TRBJ2-7
CDR3nt: TGTGCCAGCGCTTGGGGACAGTACTACGAGCAGTACTTC
CDR3aa: CASAWGQYYEQYF

d_gene: NA
v_gene: TRBV5-1
abundance: NA
j_gene: TRBJ1-1
CDR3nt: TGCGCCAGCAGCTCCGACCGGGCTGAAGCTTTCTTT
CDR3aa: CASSSDRAEAFF

d_gene: TRBD1
v_gene: TRBV7-2
abundance: NA
j_gene: TRBJ2-5
CDR3nt: TGTGCCAGCAACGACCCCACAGGGGGCAACGAGACCCAGTACTTC
CDR3aa: CASNDPTGGNETQYF

d_gene: NA
v_gene: TRBV5-1
abundance: NA
j_gene: TRBJ1-6
CDR3nt: TGCGCCAGCAGCTTGGTGGAGGGAACCTCACCCCTCCACTTT
CDR3aa: CASSLVEGTSPLHF

d_gene: TRBD2
v_gene: TRBV7-2
abundance: NA
j_gene: TRBJ2-7
CDR3nt: TGTGCCAGCAGCTTAGGACTAGCGGGGGGGCCGGTGCACTTC
CDR3aa: CASSLGLAGGPVHF

d_gene: NA
v_gene: TRBV2
abundance: NA
j_gene: TRBJ2-1
CDR3nt: TGTGCCAGCAGTGAAGAGACATCAGGTTATGAGCAGTTCTTC
CDR3aa: CASSEETSGYEQFF

d_gene: TRBD2
v_gene: TRBV9
abundance: once
j_gene: TRBJ2-5
CDR3nt: TGTGCCAGCAGCGTAGGGACTAGCGGTGAGACCCAGTACTTC
CDR3aa: CASSVGTSGETQYF

d_gene: NA
v_gene: TRBV2
abundance: NA
j_gene: TRBJ2-1
CDR3nt: TGTGCCAGCAAAGGGGTTCAGGCTGCAGTTGAGCAGTTCTTC
CDR3aa: CASKGVQAAVEQFF

d_gene: TRBD1
v_gene: TRBV5-4
abundance: NA
j_gene: TRBJ2-1
CDR3nt: TGTGCCAGCAGCTGGGGACAGACGAATGAGCAGTTCTTC
CDR3aa: CASSWGQTNEQFF

d_gene: NA
v_gene: TRBV2
abundance: NA
j_gene: TRBJ1-6
CDR3nt: TGTGCCAGCAGTTCCGACAGGTCTTCACCCCTCCACTTT
CDR3aa: CASSSDRSSPLHF

d_gene: NA
v_gene: TRBV7-2
abundance: NA
j_gene: TRBJ2-3
CDR3nt: TGTGCCAGCAGCTTAAGGCCAGGGGTCCTCACAGATACGCAGTATTTT
CDR3aa: CASSLRPGVLTDTQYF

d_gene: TRBD1
v_gene: TRBV28
abundance: NA
j_gene: TRBJ1-2
CDR3nt: TGTGCCAGCAGCAAACCCGGTGACAGGGAATTTGGGGGCTACACCTTC
CDR3aa: CASSKPGDREFGGYTF

d_gene: TRBD2
v_gene: TRBV7-3
abundance: NA
j_gene: TRBJ2-3
CDR3nt: TGTGCCAGCAGCTTAACGTGGAGACGGGGGGGCGAAGATACGCAGTATTTT
CDR3aa: CASSLTWRRGGEDTQYF

d_gene: NA
v_gene: TRBV5-1
abundance: NA
j_gene: TRBJ2-3
CDR3nt: TGCGCCAGCAGCTTGTCCGCAGATACGCAGTATTTT
CDR3aa: CASSLSADTQYF

d_gene: TRBD1
v_gene: TRBV27
abundance: NA
j_gene: TRBJ1-6
CDR3nt: TGTGCCAGCATTAGACAGGGGGGGATAGGGAATTCACCCCTCCACTTT
CDR3aa: CASIRQGGIGNSPLHF

d_gene: NA
v_gene: TRBV5-6
abundance: NA
j_gene: TRBJ2-7
CDR3nt: TGTGCCAGCAGCACTAGCAATTTTGGAGGCTACGAGCAGTACTTC
CDR3aa: CASSTSNFGGYEQYF

d_gene: NA
v_gene: TRBV5-1
abundance: NA
j_gene: TRBJ2-3
CDR3nt: TGCGCCAGCGCGAGCACAGCTAGCACAGATACGCAGTATTTT
CDR3aa: CASASTASTDTQYF

d_gene: NA
v_gene: TRBV7-2
abundance: once
j_gene: TRBJ1-1
CDR3nt: TGTGCCAGCAGCTTACTGGGAGGGGGAGGGACTGAAGCTTTCTTT
CDR3aa: CASSLLGGGGTEAFF

d_gene: NA
v_gene: TRBV18
abundance: NA
j_gene: TRBJ2-3
CDR3nt: TGTGCCAGCTCACCCACGACAGGCGAGGATACGCAGTATTTT
CDR3aa: CASSPTTGEDTQYF

d_gene: NA
v_gene: TRBV27
abundance: NA
j_gene: TRBJ2-7
CDR3nt: TGTGCCAGCAGTTTAACCCGGACACAAGCCTACGAGCAGTACTTC
CDR3aa: CASSLTRTQAYEQYF

d_gene: TRBD1
v_gene: TRBV5-1
abundance: few
j_gene: TRBJ2-7
CDR3nt: TGCGCCAGCAGCACCCGGGACAGGGGGAACGAGCAGTACTTC
CDR3aa: CASSTRDRGNEQYF

d_gene: TRBD1
v_gene: TRBV10-3
abundance: NA
j_gene: TRBJ2-3
CDR3nt: TGTGCCATCAGTGAAGGACAGGGGGACACAGATACGCAGTATTTT
CDR3aa: CAISEGQGDTDTQYF

d_gene: NA
v_gene: TRBV5-4
abundance: NA
j_gene: TRBJ1-6
CDR3nt: TGTGCCAGCAGCCCACCCCCTAATCATTCACCCCTCCACTTT
CDR3aa: CASSPPPNHSPLHF

d_gene: TRBD2
v_gene: TRBV23-1
abundance: NA
j_gene: TRBJ2-7
CDR3nt: TGCGCCAGCAGTCAGGGGACTAGCGGTTCCTACGAGCAGTACTTC
CDR3aa: CASSQGTSGSYEQYF

d_gene: TRBD1
v_gene: TRBV11-1
abundance: few
j_gene: TRBJ1-3
CDR3nt: TGTGCCAGCAGCTTGACAGGGACTGGAAACACCATATATTTT
CDR3aa: CASSLTGTGNTIYF

d_gene: TRBD1
v_gene: TRBV7-9
abundance: NA
j_gene: TRBJ1-4
CDR3nt: TGTGCCAGCAGTCCGGGACAGGGTGATGAAAAACTGTTTTTT
CDR3aa: CASSPGQGDEKLFF

d_gene: TRBD1
v_gene: TRBV27
abundance: once
j_gene: TRBJ2-2
CDR3nt: TGTGCCAGCAGTTTTCAGGACAGGGGTGAGACCGGGGAGCTGTTTTTT
CDR3aa: CASSFQDRGETGELFF

d_gene: NA
v_gene: TRBV10-3
abundance: few
j_gene: TRBJ2-1
CDR3nt: TGTGCCATCAGTGAAAGACAGCGAAATGAGCAGTTCTTC
CDR3aa: CAISERQRNEQFF

d_gene: TRBD1
v_gene: TRBV7-9
abundance: few
j_gene: TRBJ1-6
CDR3nt: TGTGCCATGGGGGACAGGGGGAGATCACCCCTCCACTTT
CDR3aa: CAMGDRGRSPLHF

d_gene: NA
v_gene: TRBV7-6
abundance: NA
j_gene: TRBJ2-5
CDR3nt: TGTGCCAGCACTCAGGGGTCTCGAGAGACCCAGTACTTC
CDR3aa: CASTQGSRETQYF

d_gene: NA
v_gene: TRBV27
abundance: NA
j_gene: TRBJ1-3
CDR3nt: TGTGCCAGCAGTTTTAGCCCTGGAAACACCATATATTTT
CDR3aa: CASSFSPGNTIYF

d_gene: TRBD2
v_gene: TRBV28
abundance: NA
j_gene: TRBJ2-1
CDR3nt: TGTGCCAGCAGGTTAGGGGGACTAGCTGGCAATGAGCAGTTCTTC
CDR3aa: CASRLGGLAGNEQFF

d_gene: NA
v_gene: TRBV6-5
abundance: NA
j_gene: TRBJ2-7
CDR3nt: TGTGCCAGCAGTTGGGATGCGGGGCAGAGCTCCTACGAGCAGTACTTC
CDR3aa: CASSWDAGQSSYEQYF

d_gene: NA
v_gene: TRBV7-3
abundance: NA
j_gene: TRBJ2-5
CDR3nt: TGTGCCAGCAGCTTAGCCAGGGAAGAGACCCAGTACTTC
CDR3aa: CASSLAREETQYF

d_gene: TRBD2
v_gene: TRBV7-2
abundance: NA
j_gene: TRBJ2-3
CDR3nt: TGTGCCAGCAGCTTATCGCGGGGGAACACAGATACGCAGTATTTT
CDR3aa: CASSLSRGNTDTQYF

d_gene: NA
v_gene: TRBV2
abundance: NA
j_gene: TRBJ1-2
CDR3nt: TGTGCCAGCAGTGAAAGGGTGCAGGGTGATGGCTACACCTTC
CDR3aa: CASSERVQGDGYTF

d_gene: NA
v_gene: TRBV5-1
abundance: few
j_gene: TRBJ2-7
CDR3nt: TGCGCCAGCAGCTCAACCTCCGGGCAGTACTTC
CDR3aa: CASSSTSGQYF

d_gene: TRBD1
v_gene: TRBV7-9
abundance: NA
j_gene: TRBJ2-7
CDR3nt: TGTGCCAGCACGGACGAGTTTGGGACAGGGGGCAACGAGCAGTACTTC
CDR3aa: CASTDEFGTGGNEQYF

d_gene: TRBD2
v_gene: TRBV2
abundance: NA
j_gene: TRBJ2-3
CDR3nt: TGTGCCAGCAGTGTGGGGATAGCGGGAGCTCTAGCAGATACGCAGTATTTT
CDR3aa: CASSVGIAGALADTQYF

d_gene: NA
v_gene: TRBV28
abundance: NA
j_gene: TRBJ1-3
CDR3nt: TGTGCCAGCAGTCCAAGGGGCAGAAACACCATATATTTT
CDR3aa: CASSPRGRNTIYF

d_gene: TRBD1
v_gene: TRBV6-5
abundance: NA
j_gene: TRBJ2-3
CDR3nt: TGTGCCAGCAGTAGACGACAGGGGATTGCAGATACGCAGTATTTT
CDR3aa: CASSRRQGIADTQYF

d_gene: TRBD1
v_gene: TRBV5-8
abundance: few
j_gene: TRBJ2-5
CDR3nt: TGTGCCAGCAGCTTGGGACAGGGGATATGGGAGACCCAGTACTTC
CDR3aa: CASSLGQGIWETQYF

d_gene: NA
v_gene: TRBV10-3
abundance: NA
j_gene: TRBJ1-3
CDR3nt: TGTGCCATCAAATTTGGGAGCTCTGGAAACACCATATATTTT
CDR3aa: CAIKFGSSGNTIYF

d_gene: NA
v_gene: TRBV4-2
abundance: NA
j_gene: TRBJ2-3
CDR3nt: TGTGCCAGCAGCCGTAGGACAGCGGACGGCACAGATACGCAGTATTTT
CDR3aa: CASSRRTADGTDTQYF

d_gene: NA
v_gene: TRBV7-8
abundance: NA
j_gene: TRBJ2-1
CDR3nt: TGTGCCAGCAGCTTATCTGGCAGATACAATGAGCAGTTCTTC
CDR3aa: CASSLSGRYNEQFF

d_gene: TRBD2
v_gene: TRBV7-9
abundance: few
j_gene: TRBJ2-7
CDR3nt: TGTGCCAGCAGCCCGTGGACTAGCGGGAGGTGGGACGAGCAGTACTTC
CDR3aa: CASSPWTSGRWDEQYF

d_gene: TRBD1
v_gene: TRBV5-1
abundance: few
j_gene: TRBJ1-6
CDR3nt: TGCGCCAGCAGCGATGGACAGGCGTTTAATTCACCCCTCCACTTT
CDR3aa: CASSDGQAFNSPLHF